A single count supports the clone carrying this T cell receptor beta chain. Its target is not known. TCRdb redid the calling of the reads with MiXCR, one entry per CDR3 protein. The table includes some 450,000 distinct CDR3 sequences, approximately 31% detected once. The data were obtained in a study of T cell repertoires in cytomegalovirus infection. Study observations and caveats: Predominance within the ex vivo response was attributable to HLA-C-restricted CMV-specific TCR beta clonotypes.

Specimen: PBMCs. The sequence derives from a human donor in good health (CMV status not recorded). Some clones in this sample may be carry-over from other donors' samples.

Here the CDR3 DNA reads TGTGCCAGCAGCTTGGGGGTGACTAGCGGGGGGGCAGGCAATGAGCAGTTCTTC. Translation: CASSLGVTSGGAGNEQFF. The chain is built from TRBV5-4 and TRBJ2-1, with TRBD2 identical over 14 bases. The junction had 8 bases not matched to a gene; V was cut back by 0 bases and J by 6 bases. Germline assignment: CDR1 SGHNT and CDR2 YYREEE (reference sequence). The CDR3 contains 18 residues.